This TCR beta chain emerged from a study of blood T cell repertoires in COVID-19. On the study more broadly: Samples of COVID-19 (acute and convalescent) were obtained from the United States, Italy and Spain. Sample material is recorded as cDNA or gDNA derived from T cells, B-cell-depleted T cells, or PBMCs.

This CDR3 comprises 15 residues. The V gene's germline CDR1 is SNHLY and CDR2 FYNNEI. The V gene end was trimmed by 2 bases and the J gene end by 8 bases; junction bases not matched to a gene: 11. Study processing details: For nucleated cells, counts were estimated from reference gene primer amplification. Using immunoSEQ multiplex PCR, the repertoire was profiled, and TCRdb retains in-frame clones only, with some absent. That table is the source of V, J and clone size, and D and trimming were worked out from the DNA. The table has about 130,000 clones, less than 85% seen once. This clone was seen just once.

What was sequenced was peripheral blood. This TCR was sampled from an elderly woman with acute or convalescent COVID-19. The chain carries TRBV2 and TRBJ1-2; 7 positions match TRBD1. The CDR3 reads CASSEYPDRAGGYTF. The DNA of the CDR3 is TGTGCCAGCAGTGAATATCCCGACAGGGCGGGGGGCTACACCTTC.